This TCR beta chain was sequenced in a study of T cell changes during pregnancy in multiple sclerosis. Looked up from germline, CDR1 is LGHNA and CDR2 is YSLEER. CDR3 length equals 18 residues. V was pared by 4 bases and J by 1 base, with 5 bases of the junction left unmatched. The protocol was immunoSEQ multiplex PCR, while the TCRdb copy is restricted to in-frame clones and leaves out a portion. This sample carries approximately 60,000 clones, roughly 93% of them seen once, and the ten largest clones take roughly 1.4%. The sequence was collected from a female donor with multiple sclerosis, enrolled in a pregnancy study. The sequencing used peripheral blood, collected in the second trimester of pregnancy. This sequence joins TRBV4-3 and TRBJ2-2; 14 bases agree with TRBD2. Written as DNA, the CDR3 is TGCGCCAGCAGCCCGTGGACTAGCGGGGGGCGGAACACCGGGGAGCTGTTTTTT. Protein sequence: CASSPWTSGGRNTGELFF.